The rows below give T cell receptor beta chains drawn from one sample of a study of blood T cells in healthy people across ages. TCRdb re-derived calls from the 5' RACE reads in MiXCR, one entry per CDR3 protein. Of hundreds of thousands of distinct CDR3 sequences listed, 53% are singletons. Sequencing was performed on blood. The receptors derive from a man older than 75 in good health. The CDR3 runs from the conserved cysteine through the conserved F or W.

J gene: TRBJ2-7; V gene: TRBV24-1; CDR3 protein: CATSSGSSPRDEQYF
J gene: TRBJ2-1; V gene: TRBV24-1; CDR3 protein: CATSDPRRAGGRNEQFF
J gene: TRBJ2-2; V gene: TRBV2; CDR3 protein: CASIGTPTNTGELFF
J gene: TRBJ2-3; V gene: TRBV29-1; CDR3 protein: CSVGSPPPDTQYF
J gene: TRBJ2-7; V gene: TRBV4-1; CDR3 protein: CASSHPRGGGDGEQYF
J gene: TRBJ1-1; V gene: TRBV18; CDR3 protein: CASSFPAGASTEAFF
J gene: TRBJ2-5; V gene: TRBV12-3/TRBV12-4; CDR3 protein: CTSSFDNEQYF
J gene: TRBJ2-7; V gene: TRBV4-2; CDR3 protein: CASGQDLPPLYEQYF
J gene: TRBJ2-5; V gene: TRBV29-1; CDR3 protein: CSAEGGPETQYF
J gene: TRBJ2-2; V gene: TRBV2; CDR3 protein: CASSGQNTGELFF
J gene: TRBJ2-4; V gene: TRBV28; CDR3 protein: CASSSASGGGASQYF
J gene: TRBJ2-1; V gene: TRBV7-8; CDR3 protein: CASSSQPFNEQFF
J gene: TRBJ2-2; V gene: TRBV28; CDR3 protein: CASSLWGQGITGELFF
J gene: TRBJ2-1; V gene: TRBV11-2; CDR3 protein: CASSPRALAGGPDEQFF
J gene: TRBJ2-1; V gene: TRBV20-1; CDR3 protein: CSARDRINPNEQFF
J gene: TRBJ2-7; V gene: TRBV9; CDR3 protein: CASSSPGTDPYEQYF
J gene: TRBJ1-4; V gene: TRBV27; CDR3 protein: CASRQQGKGKKLFF
J gene: TRBJ2-3; V gene: TRBV10-3; CDR3 protein: CAISESGQGRRTDTQYF
J gene: TRBJ2-7; V gene: TRBV12-5; CDR3 protein: CAGGRDHWEQYF
J gene: TRBJ2-1; V gene: TRBV24-1; CDR3 protein: CATSDPRGLVHEQFF
J gene: TRBJ1-2; V gene: TRBV20-1; CDR3 protein: CSARAPGQSYGGYTF
J gene: TRBJ2-1; V gene: TRBV19; CDR3 protein: CASSMGQNLYNEQFF
J gene: TRBJ2-3; V gene: TRBV4-1; CDR3 protein: CASSLGTSVVRYAYF
J gene: TRBJ1-5; V gene: TRBV20-1; CDR3 protein: CSAQAGGGTYSNQPQHF
J gene: .; V gene: TRBV5-1; CDR3 protein: CASSTRSGPAYEQYF
J gene: TRBJ2-1; V gene: TRBV29-1; CDR3 protein: CSVVRFGSGTRIYNEQFF
J gene: TRBJ2-1; V gene: TRBV20-1; CDR3 protein: CSARALAGPYNEQFF
J gene: TRBJ2-3; V gene: TRBV2; CDR3 protein: CASKRGARTGYAYF
J gene: .; V gene: TRBV10-3; CDR3 protein: CAISDLRRGYEQYF
J gene: TRBJ1-1; V gene: TRBV7-9; CDR3 protein: CASTTGQGAWDTEAFF
J gene: TRBJ1-2; V gene: TRBV4-2; CDR3 protein: CASSRGRASWADNYGYTF
J gene: TRBJ2-5; V gene: TRBV27; CDR3 protein: CASSSQGSETQYF
J gene: TRBJ2-1; V gene: TRBV12-3/TRBV12-4; CDR3 protein: CASSTSWSSYNEQFF
J gene: TRBJ1-2; V gene: TRBV6-1; CDR3 protein: CASKRDYGYTF
J gene: TRBJ2-1; V gene: TRBV20-1; CDR3 protein: CSANIKGQFRGEQFF
J gene: TRBJ1-5; V gene: TRBV29-1; CDR3 protein: CSAGTGVNQPQHF
J gene: TRBJ2-7; V gene: TRBV6-5; CDR3 protein: CASSYGTSASYEQYF
J gene: TRBJ2-7; V gene: TRBV3-1; CDR3 protein: CASSHRVTYEQYF
J gene: TRBJ1-2; V gene: TRBV20-1; CDR3 protein: CSASQTPDAHYGYTF
J gene: .; V gene: TRBV29-1; CDR3 protein: CSVVGNQETQYF